Listed here is a single TCR beta chain. Clones were sequenced by immunoSEQ multiplex PCR, and TCRdb holds only the in-frame ones, with some missing. Found here are about 5,600 clones, approximately 79% of them singletons; the top ten hold about 3%. The sample comes from a study of tumor T cells in aggressive B-cell lymphoma. The V end was cut by 1 base, the J end by 0 bases, with 13 bases between. The CDR3 is 16 amino acids. CDR1 is MGHRA, CDR2 YSYEKL, per germline. This sequence joins TRBV4-1 and TRBJ2-7; D possibly corresponds to TRBD1 (6 bases). Sequenced sample: tumor tissue. This TCR was sampled from an adult with diffuse large B cell lymphoma. The CDR3 here is CASSQGTGHSSYEQYF. For the CDR3, the DNA is TGCGCCAGCAGCCAAGGCACGGGACACAGCTCCTACGAGCAGTACTTC.